These T cell receptor beta chains were read from a single sample in a study of shared clonotypes between healthy human individuals. TCRdb's table, derived via immunoSEQ multiplex PCR, lists solely in-frame clones and lacks some. The sample records around 1.1 million clones, more than 75% being singletons. Sequenced input: memory CD4+ T cells from PBMCs. Receptors originate from a young man in good health. Some clones in this sample may be carry-over from other donors' samples. CDR3s include the opening cysteine and the closing phenylalanine or tryptophan. The D gene is left open where the match is weak. Size values are once, few and many counts, or a class for expanded clones, and some rows have none.

abundance	j_gene	d_gene	len	v_gene	CDR3aa	CDR3nt
NA	TRBJ1-1	TRBD1	13	TRBV5-1	CASSLRDRAEAFF	TGCGCCAGCAGCCTCCGGGACAGGGCTGAAGCTTTCTTT
many	TRBJ2-7	NA	14	TRBV28	CASSLGVITYEQYF	TGTGCCAGCAGTTTGGGCGTTATCACCTACGAGCAGTACTTC
NA	TRBJ1-5	TRBD1	15	TRBV6-6	CASSRDRGNNQPQHF	TGTGCCAGCAGCCGGGACAGGGGGAACAATCAGCCCCAGCATTTT
once	TRBJ1-1	TRBD1	16	TRBV18	CASSPQRTGYDTEAFF	TGTGCCAGCTCACCACAGCGGACAGGGTACGACACTGAAGCTTTCTTT
NA	TRBJ1-3	NA	13	TRBV7-2	CASSLGQGNTIYF	TGTGCCAGCAGCTTAGGACAGGGAAACACCATATATTTT
NA	TRBJ1-5	NA	15	TRBV6-1	CASSALGGRDQPQHF	TGTGCCAGCAGCGCCTTGGGAGGTCGTGATCAGCCCCAGCATTTT
NA	TRBJ2-7	TRBD1	15	TRBV7-6	CASSLNGDRGLEQYF	TGTGCCAGCAGCTTAAATGGGGACAGGGGACTCGAGCAGTACTTC
many	TRBJ2-1	NA	13	TRBV9	CASSSPPGVEAFF	TGTGCCAGCAGCTCCCCCCCGGGGGTAGAGGCGTTCTTC
NA	TRBJ2-2	TRBD1	15	TRBV4-3	CASSQRDRNTGELFF	TGCGCCAGCAGCCAAAGGGACAGAAACACCGGGGAGCTGTTTTTT
NA	TRBJ1-1	NA	14	TRBV7-8	CASSFRQRVGKAFF	TGTGCCAGCAGCTTCCGGCAGAGAGTAGGGAAAGCTTTCTTT
NA	TRBJ2-1	NA	14	TRBV27	CASSAQRGNNEQFF	TGTGCCAGCAGCGCCCAAAGGGGAAACAATGAGCAGTTCTTC
NA	TRBJ1-1	NA	13	TRBV18	CASSPPARTEAFF	TGTGCCAGCTCTCCCCCGGCTCGGACTGAAGCTTTCTTT
NA	TRBJ1-5	NA	18	TRBV27	CASWRGRYLPYSNQPQHF	TGTGCCAGCTGGAGGGGGAGGTACCTACCCTATAGCAATCAGCCCCAGCATTTT
few	TRBJ1-2	TRBD1	13	TRBV28	CASNTAGGFGYTF	TGTGCCAGCAACACGGCAGGGGGCTTTGGCTACACCTTC
NA	TRBJ1-1	NA	13	TRBV9	CASSVQRNTEAFF	TGTGCCAGCAGCGTCCAAAGGAACACTGAAGCTTTCTTT
once	TRBJ1-1	NA	16	TRBV7-9	CASSLEEGRMLGEAFF	TGTGCCAGCAGCCTCGAGGAGGGGCGCATGTTAGGTGAAGCTTTCTTT
NA	TRBJ2-5	TRBD2	14	TRBV18	CASSLRGGQETQYF	TGTGCCAGCTCTCTCCGGGGGGGCCAAGAGACCCAGTACTTC
NA	TRBJ2-5	NA	17	TRBV7-9	CASSPRPGQGTWETQYF	TGTGCCAGCAGCCCCCGACCAGGGCAGGGAACGTGGGAGACCCAGTACTTC
NA	TRBJ2-2	NA	14	TRBV7-3	CASSLRGNTGELFF	TGTGCCAGCAGCCTCAGAGGGAACACCGGGGAGCTGTTTTTT
NA	TRBJ2-2	NA	15	TRBV18	CASSLLETATRELFF	TGTGCCAGCTCACTGCTGGAGACGGCGACCAGGGAGCTGTTTTTT
NA	TRBJ2-1	TRBD2	12	TRBV2	CARAGVGHEQFF	TGTGCCAGGGCGGGAGTGGGGCATGAGCAGTTCTTC
once	TRBJ2-7	NA	14	TRBV5-1	CASSPGGTVYEQYF	TGCGCCAGCAGCCCCGGAGGGACCGTCTACGAGCAGTACTTC
once	TRBJ2-3	NA	14	TRBV7-3	CASSPGRSTDTQYF	TGTGCCAGCAGCCCTGGACGTAGCACAGATACGCAGTATTTT
NA	TRBJ2-1	TRBD1	16	TRBV18	CASSEQGATSYNEQFF	TGTGCCAGCTCCGAACAGGGGGCAACTTCCTACAATGAGCAGTTCTTC
NA	TRBJ2-2	TRBD2	12	TRBV11-2	CASSLVSGELLF	TGTGCCAGCAGCTTAGTGAGCGGGGAGCTGCTTTTT
NA	TRBJ1-6	NA	11	TRBV6-1	CAIRDNSPLHF	TGTGCCATCAGAGATAATTCACCCCTCCACTTT
NA	TRBJ2-7	NA	15	TRBV27	CASSLVPDSSYEQYF	TGTGCCAGCAGCTTAGTACCGGACAGCTCCTACGAGCAGTACTTC
NA	TRBJ2-7	NA	15	TRBV6-5	CASSYSKDTSYEQYF	TGTGCCAGCAGTTACTCGAAGGACACCTCCTACGAGCAGTACTTC
NA	TRBJ1-1	NA	15	TRBV5-1	CASSLGRGFSGEAFF	TGCGCCAGCAGCTTGGGGCGGGGCTTTTCGGGTGAAGCTTTCTTT
NA	TRBJ1-4	NA	17	TRBV28	CASTPGAGVATNEKLFF	TGTGCCAGCACCCCCGGGGCAGGGGTTGCAACTAATGAAAAACTGTTTTTT
NA	TRBJ2-5	NA	18	TRBV7-2	CASSLWRVARTSQETQYF	TGTGCCAGCAGCTTATGGCGGGTGGCCAGGACTTCTCAAGAGACCCAGTACTTC
NA	TRBJ1-1	NA	13	TRBV30	CARQEGGNTEAFF	TGTGCCAGGCAGGAAGGGGGGAACACTGAAGCCTTCTTT
few	TRBJ2-1	NA	11	TRBV20-1	CSASVGAEQFF	TGCAGTGCTAGTGTGGGTGCTGAGCAGTTCTTC
few	TRBJ2-5	NA	12	TRBV9	CASSNAEETQYF	TGTGCCAGCAGCAACGCCGAAGAGACCCAGTACTTC
NA	TRBJ1-2	NA	17	TRBV15	CATSRVFRGADNYGYTF	TGTGCCACCAGCAGAGTATTTCGGGGGGCGGACAACTATGGCTACACCTTC
NA	TRBJ2-3	TRBD2	18	TRBV6-1	CASSEVRVGLAGLNTQYF	TGTGCCAGCAGTGAAGTTAGAGTGGGACTAGCGGGATTGAATACGCAGTATTTT
NA	TRBJ1-3	NA	18	TRBV2	CASSDLFSRLGIGNTIYF	TGTGCCAGCAGTGACTTGTTCTCAAGGCTTGGGATCGGAAACACCATATATTTT
NA	TRBJ1-2	NA	17	TRBV4-1	CASSQDSPWRGVYGYTF	TGCGCCAGCAGCCAAGATTCCCCCTGGAGGGGCGTCTATGGCTACACCTTC
NA	TRBJ1-4	TRBD1	15	TRBV28	CASSFLEGGGEKLFF	TGTGCCAGCAGTTTCTTAGAAGGGGGCGGTGAAAAACTGTTTTTT
once	TRBJ1-4	NA	15	TRBV5-1	CASSSGHGNNEKLFF	TGCGCCAGCAGCTCCGGACACGGCAATAATGAAAAACTGTTTTTT
NA	TRBJ2-1	NA	12	TRBV28	CASSSPGTGQFF	TGTGCCAGCAGTTCCCCCGGGACGGGGCAGTTCTTC
many	TRBJ1-2	TRBD1	15	TRBV28	CASNTPGTGRNGYTF	TGTGCCAGCAATACGCCAGGGACAGGGCGAAATGGCTACACCTTC
few	TRBJ1-1	NA	14	TRBV18	CASSPGLMNTEAFF	TGTGCCAGCTCACCCGGGCTCATGAACACTGAAGCTTTCTTT
once	TRBJ1-1	NA	17	TRBV4-2	CASSQDFRDWGNTEAFF	TGTGCCAGCAGCCAAGATTTTAGGGACTGGGGGAACACTGAAGCTTTCTTT
NA	TRBJ2-4	NA	12	TRBV30	CAWDLGQNIQYF	TGTGCCTGGGATTTAGGGCAAAACATTCAGTACTTC
few	TRBJ1-1	NA	14	TRBV9	CASSVGPLDTEAFF	TGTGCCAGCAGCGTAGGACCTTTAGACACTGAAGCTTTCTTT
NA	TRBJ1-4	NA	17	TRBV5-1	CASSLEAGRATNEKLFF	TGCGCCAGCAGCTTGGAGGCAGGGAGGGCAACTAATGAAAAACTGTTTTTT
NA	TRBJ2-1	NA	14	TRBV7-8	CASSLIGAYNEQFF	TGTGCCAGCAGCTTAATAGGGGCCTACAATGAGCAGTTCTTC